This T cell receptor beta chain was captured by sequencing in a study of Ad26.COV2.S vaccination and SARS-CoV-2 variants. Study as a whole: The donor was enrolled in the Ad26.COV2.S arm of the COV1001 trial. Recipients of Ad26.COV2.S got it intramuscularly, once or twice 56 days apart. Study results and limitations: Placebo recipients had lower spike-specific TCR breadth than vaccine recipients. For non-spike TCRs, breadth in vaccine recipients resembled that in placebo recipients.

The protocol was immunoSEQ multiplex PCR, while the TCRdb copy is restricted to in-frame clones and leaves out a portion. The repertoire consists of over 300,000 clones, with approximately 83% occurring once and the leading ten covering 7% to 9.5%. As to treatment: around 19 received Ad26.COV2.S at low or high dose, single or two shots; roughly five received placebo; per-sample allocation not given. Collection of the samples took place on day 63 after the first injection of vaccine or placebo. About this clone itself: Its antigen is as yet unknown.

Between the trimmed V and J ends, which lost 2 bases and 7 bases, there was a span of 8 bases. The CDR3 covers 13 residues. The sequencing used peripheral blood, collected in a trial of Ad26.COV2.S vaccine versus placebo. The V gene is TRBV23-1, the J gene TRBJ2-2; D uncertain. TRBV23-1 is placed among ORFs of uncertain function. The source of this sequence is a person aged 18 to 59 who received the Ad26.COV2.S COVID-19 vaccine or a placebo. Here the CDR3 DNA reads TGCGCCAGCAGTCAAACCGAAGTCGGGGAGCTGTTTTTT. It codes for CASSQTEVGELFF.